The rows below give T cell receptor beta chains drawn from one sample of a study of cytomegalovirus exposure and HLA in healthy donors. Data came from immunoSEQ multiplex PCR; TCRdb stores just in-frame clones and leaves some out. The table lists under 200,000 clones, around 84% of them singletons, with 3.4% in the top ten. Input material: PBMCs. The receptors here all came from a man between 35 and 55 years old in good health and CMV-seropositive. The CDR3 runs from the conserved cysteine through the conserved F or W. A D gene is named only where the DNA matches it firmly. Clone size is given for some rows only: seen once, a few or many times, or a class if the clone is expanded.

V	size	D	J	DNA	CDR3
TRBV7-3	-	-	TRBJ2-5	TGTGCCAGCAGCCCACAGGGTTTCCAAGAGACCCAGTACTTC	CASSPQGFQETQYF
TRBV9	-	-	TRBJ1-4	TGTGCCAGCAGCGTAGAATCCGGGTCCACTAATGAAAAACTGTTTTTT	CASSVESGSTNEKLFF
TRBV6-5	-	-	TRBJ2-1	TGTGCCAGCAGTTACTTCGGACAGAGCAATGAGCAGTTCTTC	CASSYFGQSNEQFF
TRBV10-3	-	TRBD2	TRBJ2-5	TGTGCCATCAGTGACGAGGGACTAGCGGGAGTTTGGAGGGGGACCCAGTACTTC	CAISDEGLAGVWRGTQYF
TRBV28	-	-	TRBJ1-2	TGTGCCAGCAGGGACACTGCGAACTATGGCTACACCTTC	CASRDTANYGYTF
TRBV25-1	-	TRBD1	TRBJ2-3	TGTGCCAGCAGTGAATGGTCTGGGACAGGGGGCGTCGGGGATACGCAGTATTTT	CASSEWSGTGGVGDTQYF
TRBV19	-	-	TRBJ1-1	TGTGCCAGTAGTATAGTGGGAGGGATCACTGAAGCTTTCTTT	CASSIVGGITEAFF
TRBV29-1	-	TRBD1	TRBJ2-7	TGCAGCGTAGCATCTTGGACAGGCTCCTACGAGCAGTACTTC	CSVASWTGSYEQYF
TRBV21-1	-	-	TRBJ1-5	TGTGCCAGCAGCCTGGGGGAGGGGGAATTGGGCAATCAGCCCCAGCATTTT	CASSLGEGELGNQPQHF
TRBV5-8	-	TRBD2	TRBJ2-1	TGTGCCAGCAGCCCAATCCCGGGACTACGCAACAATGAGCAGTTCTTC	CASSPIPGLRNNEQFF
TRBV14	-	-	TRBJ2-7	TGTGCCAGCGGAGACCTCGGCTACGAGCAGTACTTC	CASGDLGYEQYF
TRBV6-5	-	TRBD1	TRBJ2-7	TGTGCCAGCAGGCGAGCCGGGACAGGGGGATACGAGCAGTACTTC	CASRRAGTGGYEQYF
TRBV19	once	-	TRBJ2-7	TGTGCCAGTAGTGCCAGGGGCTACGAGCAGTACTTC	CASSARGYEQYF
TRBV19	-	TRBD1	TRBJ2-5	TGTGCCAGTAGTGGAACAGGGGCCGTCCAAGAGACCCAGTACTTC	CASSGTGAVQETQYF
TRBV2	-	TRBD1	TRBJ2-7	TGTGCCAGCGCGAAGGGACAGGGGCCCTACGAGCAGTACTTC	CASAKGQGPYEQYF
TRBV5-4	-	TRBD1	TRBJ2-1	TGTGCCAGCTTTGGACAGGGGGCTAACAATGAGCAGTTCTTC	CASFGQGANNEQFF
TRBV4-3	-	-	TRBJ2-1	TGCGCCAGCAGCCAAGCTTCTGCGGAAAACTCCTACAATGAGCAGTTCTTC	CASSQASAENSYNEQFF
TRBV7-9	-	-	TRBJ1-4	TGTGCCAGCAGCTTACCAAGCACAGGGACTAATGAAAAACTGTTTTTT	CASSLPSTGTNEKLFF
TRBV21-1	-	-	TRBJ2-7	TGTGCCAGCAGCGAAAACCCGGGTCCGATGGCGAAGCAGTACTTC	CASSENPGPMAKQYF
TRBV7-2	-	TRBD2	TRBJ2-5	TGTGCCAGCAGCCCGGGAGGGTCACACGGAGAGACCCAGTACTTC	CASSPGGSHGETQYF
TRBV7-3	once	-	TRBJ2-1	TGTGCCAGCAGGTCAAACCGGGACATTTTTTCCTACAATGAGCAGTTCTTC	CASRSNRDIFSYNEQFF
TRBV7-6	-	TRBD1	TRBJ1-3	TGTGCCAGCAGCCCTCGACAGGGGGGAAACACCATATATTTT	CASSPRQGGNTIYF
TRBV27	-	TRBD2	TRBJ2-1	TGTGCCAGCAGTGTCACTAGCGGGGGGAGGAACAATGAGCAGTTCTTC	CASSVTSGGRNNEQFF
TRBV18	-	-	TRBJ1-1	TGTGCCAGCTCAGAGGGACAAACTCCCGAAGCTTTCTTT	CASSEGQTPEAFF
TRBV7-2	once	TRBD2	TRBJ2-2	TGTGCCAGCAGCCCCACTAGCGGGAGGACCGGGGAGCTGTTTTTT	CASSPTSGRTGELFF
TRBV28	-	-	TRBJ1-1	TGTGCCAGCAGTATGAACAGGGTTGGAACTGAAGCTTTCTTT	CASSMNRVGTEAFF
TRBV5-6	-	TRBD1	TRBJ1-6	TGTGCCAGCAGCCTAGGGACAGGGGGCGGAGGTTCACCCCTCCACTTT	CASSLGTGGGGSPLHF
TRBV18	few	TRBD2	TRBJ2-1	TGTGCCAGCTCACCAGGAGGACTAGCGGGGAGCTCCTACAATGAGCAGTTCTTC	CASSPGGLAGSSYNEQFF
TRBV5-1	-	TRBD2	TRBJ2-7	TGCGCCAGCAGCCCGTCGGGGGGCTACGAGCAGTACTTC	CASSPSGGYEQYF
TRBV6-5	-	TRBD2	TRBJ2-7	TGTGCCAGCAGATCCCTAGCGGTCCTATACGAGCAGTACTTC	CASRSLAVLYEQYF
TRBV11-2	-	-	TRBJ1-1	TGTGCCAGCAGCTACGACATTACGAACACTGAAGCTTTCTTT	CASSYDITNTEAFF
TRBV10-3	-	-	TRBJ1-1	TGTGCCATCAGTGATCCCCTCGGGGAGGACACTGAAGCTTTCTTT	CAISDPLGEDTEAFF
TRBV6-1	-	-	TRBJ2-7	TGTGCCAGCAGTCTTTCCGACAGCTACGAGCAGTACTTC	CASSLSDSYEQYF
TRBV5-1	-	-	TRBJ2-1	TGCGCCAGCAGCTACAGGGGGGGGGTCTTCGATGAGCAGTTCTTC	CASSYRGGVFDEQFF
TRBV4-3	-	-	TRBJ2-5	TGCGCCAGCAGCCAGGGAACTAGAGACCTCCCCCTAGAGACCCAGTACTTC	CASSQGTRDLPLETQYF
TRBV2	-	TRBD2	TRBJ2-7	TGTGCCAGCAGTCCGACTAGCAACTACGAGCAGTACTTC	CASSPTSNYEQYF
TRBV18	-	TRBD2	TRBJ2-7	TGTGCCAGCTCACCAAAGCAAGGGGTCGGGAGGGCCTGTTACGAGCAGTACTTC	CASSPKQGVGRACYEQYF
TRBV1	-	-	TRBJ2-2	TGCACCAGCAGCCCGAGGTTCAACGGGGTACCGAACACCGGGGAGCTGTTTTTT	CTSSPRFNGVPNTGELFF
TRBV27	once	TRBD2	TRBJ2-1	TGTGCCAGCAGTCCGCACCCCGGGACTAGCGGGAGGGCCGGGGAGCAGTTCTTC	CASSPHPGTSGRAGEQFF
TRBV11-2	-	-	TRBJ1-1	TGTGCCAGCAGCTTAAGTGAGGAGGCGTGGCGGATCGCTTTCTTT	CASSLSEEAWRIAFF
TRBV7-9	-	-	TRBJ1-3	TGTGCCAGCAGCCTAACATGGACAGTCTCTGGAAACACCATATATTTT	CASSLTWTVSGNTIYF
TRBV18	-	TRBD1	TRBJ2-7	TGTGCCAGCTCCCACCCGACAGGGGGCTTTTACGAGCAGTACTTC	CASSHPTGGFYEQYF
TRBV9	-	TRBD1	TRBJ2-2	TGTGCCAGCAGCCTAATGGGACAGGGGATCGGGGAGCTGTTTTTT	CASSLMGQGIGELFF
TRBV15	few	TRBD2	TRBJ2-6	TGTGCCACCAGCAAGGGGACTAGCGGTTCCCCTGGGGCCAACGTCCTGACTTTC	CATSKGTSGSPGANVLTF
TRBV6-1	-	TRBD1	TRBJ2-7	TGTGCCAGCCTCACCGGACAGGGTGGATACGAGCAGTACTTC	CASLTGQGGYEQYF
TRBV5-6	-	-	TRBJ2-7	TGTGCCAGCAGCCCTCACCAGGGGACGTCCTACGAGCAGTACTTC	CASSPHQGTSYEQYF